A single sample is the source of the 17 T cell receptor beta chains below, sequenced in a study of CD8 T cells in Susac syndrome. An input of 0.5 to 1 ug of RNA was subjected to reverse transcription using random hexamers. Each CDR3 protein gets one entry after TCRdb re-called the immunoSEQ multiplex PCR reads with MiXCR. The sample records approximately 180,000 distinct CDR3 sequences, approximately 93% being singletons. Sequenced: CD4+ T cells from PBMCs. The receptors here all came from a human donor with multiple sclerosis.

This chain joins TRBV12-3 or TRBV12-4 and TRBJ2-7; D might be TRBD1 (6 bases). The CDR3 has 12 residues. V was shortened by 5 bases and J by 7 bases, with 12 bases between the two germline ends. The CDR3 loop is CASSRDMGEQYF. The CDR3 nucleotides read TGTGCCAGCAGTCGGGACATGGGGGAGCAGTACTTC.

CDR3 nucleotides: TGTGCCAGCAGCTGGGGACTAGCGGGAGGGCCGCGCGAGCAGTACTTC. Translating it yields CASSWGLAGGPREQYF. The chain combines TRBV7-2 with TRBJ2-7, with TRBD2 matching over 16 bases. In germline, CDR1 is SGHTA, CDR2 FQGNSA. With 4 bases clipped from V and 6 bases from J, the junction kept 6 bases outside the gene matches. The CDR3 runs to 16 residues.

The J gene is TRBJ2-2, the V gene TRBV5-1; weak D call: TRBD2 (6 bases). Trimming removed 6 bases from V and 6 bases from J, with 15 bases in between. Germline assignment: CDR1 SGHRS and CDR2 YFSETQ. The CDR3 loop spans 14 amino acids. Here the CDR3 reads CASTTGVVSGELFF. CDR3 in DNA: TGCGCCAGCACTACGGGAGTGGTGTCCGGGGAGCTGTTTTTT.

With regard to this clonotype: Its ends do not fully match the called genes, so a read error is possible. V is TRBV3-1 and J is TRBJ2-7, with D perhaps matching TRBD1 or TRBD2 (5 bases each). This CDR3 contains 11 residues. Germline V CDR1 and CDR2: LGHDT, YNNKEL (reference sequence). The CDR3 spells CASSSLGVMSF. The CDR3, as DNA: TGTGCCAGCAGCTCCTTGGGGGTTATGTCCTTC.

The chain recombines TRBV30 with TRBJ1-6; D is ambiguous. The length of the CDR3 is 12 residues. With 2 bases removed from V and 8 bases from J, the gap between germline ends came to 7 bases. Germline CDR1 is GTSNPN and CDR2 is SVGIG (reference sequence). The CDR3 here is CAWSPVDSPLHF. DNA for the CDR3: TGTGCCTGGAGTCCGGTGGATTCACCCCTCCACTTT. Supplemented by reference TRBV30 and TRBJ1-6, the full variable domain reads SQTIHQWPATLVQPVGSPLSLECTVEGTSNPNLYWYRQAAGRGLQLLFYSVGIGQISSEVPQNLSASRPQDRQFILSSKKLLLSDSGFYLCAWSPVDSPLHFGNGTRLTVT.

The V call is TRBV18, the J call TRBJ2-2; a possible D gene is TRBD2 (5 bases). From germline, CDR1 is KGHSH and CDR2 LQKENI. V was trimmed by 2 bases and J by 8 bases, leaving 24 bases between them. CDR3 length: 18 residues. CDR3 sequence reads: CASSPNAMLAAAPGELFF. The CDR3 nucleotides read TGTGCCAGCTCACCAAATGCCATGCTAGCAGCCGCCCCGGGGGAGCTGTTTTTT.

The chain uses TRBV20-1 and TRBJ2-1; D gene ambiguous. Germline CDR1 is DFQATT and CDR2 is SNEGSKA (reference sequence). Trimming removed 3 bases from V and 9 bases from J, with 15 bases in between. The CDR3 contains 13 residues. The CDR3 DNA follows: TGCAGTGCTAGGGTATCCATCACCCTTGAGCAGTTCTTC. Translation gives CSARVSITLEQFF.

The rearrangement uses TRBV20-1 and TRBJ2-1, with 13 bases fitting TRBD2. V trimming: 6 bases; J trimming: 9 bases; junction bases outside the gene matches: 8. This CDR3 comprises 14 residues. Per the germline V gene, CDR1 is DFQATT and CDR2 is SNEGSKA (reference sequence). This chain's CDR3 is CSARLAGGPLEQFF. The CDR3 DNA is TGCAGTGCGAGACTAGCGGGAGGCCCGCTTGAGCAGTTCTTC.

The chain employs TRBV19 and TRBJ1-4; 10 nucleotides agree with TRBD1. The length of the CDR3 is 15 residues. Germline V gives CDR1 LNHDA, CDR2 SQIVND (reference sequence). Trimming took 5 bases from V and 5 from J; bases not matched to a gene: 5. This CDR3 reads CASSFRQGANEKLFF. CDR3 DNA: TGTGCCAGTAGTTTCCGACAGGGGGCCAATGAAAAACTGTTTTTT.

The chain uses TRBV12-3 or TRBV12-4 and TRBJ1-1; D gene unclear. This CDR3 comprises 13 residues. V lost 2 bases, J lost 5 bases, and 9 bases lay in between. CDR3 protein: CASSLLAETEAFF. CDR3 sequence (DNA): TGTGCCAGCAGTTTATTGGCGGAAACTGAAGCTTTCTTT.

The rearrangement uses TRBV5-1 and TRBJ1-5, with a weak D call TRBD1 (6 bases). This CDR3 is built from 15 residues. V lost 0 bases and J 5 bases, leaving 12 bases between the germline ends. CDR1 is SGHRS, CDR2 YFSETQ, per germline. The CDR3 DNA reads TGCGCCAGCAGCTTGGCTGGACAGACTTATCAGCCCCAGCATTTT. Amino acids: CASSLAGQTYQPQHF. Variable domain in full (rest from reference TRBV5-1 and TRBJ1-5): KAGVTQTPRYLIKTRGQQVTLSCSPISGHRSVSWYQQTPGQGLQFLFEYFSETQRNKGNFPGRFSGRQFSNSRSEMNVSTLELGDSALYLCASSLAGQTYQPQHFGDGTRLSIL.

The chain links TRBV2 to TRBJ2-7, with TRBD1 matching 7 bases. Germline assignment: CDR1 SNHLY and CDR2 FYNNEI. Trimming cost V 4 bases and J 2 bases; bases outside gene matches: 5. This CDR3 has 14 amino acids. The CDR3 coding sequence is TGTGCCAGCAGTGTTCGGGACAGAACCTACGAGCAGTACTTC. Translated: CASSVRDRTYEQYF. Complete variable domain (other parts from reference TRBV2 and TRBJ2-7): EPEVTQTPSHQVTQMGQEVILRCVPISNHLYFYWYRQILGQKVEFLVSFYNNEISEKSEIFDDQFSVERPDGSNFTLKIRSTKLEDSAMYFCASSVRDRTYEQYFGPGTRLTVT.

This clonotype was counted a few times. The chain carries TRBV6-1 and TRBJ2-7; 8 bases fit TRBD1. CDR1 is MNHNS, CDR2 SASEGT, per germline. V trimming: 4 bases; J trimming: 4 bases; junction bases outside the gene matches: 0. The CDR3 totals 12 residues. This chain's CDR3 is CASSGQGYEQYF. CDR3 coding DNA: TGTGCCAGCAGTGGACAGGGGTACGAGCAGTACTTC.

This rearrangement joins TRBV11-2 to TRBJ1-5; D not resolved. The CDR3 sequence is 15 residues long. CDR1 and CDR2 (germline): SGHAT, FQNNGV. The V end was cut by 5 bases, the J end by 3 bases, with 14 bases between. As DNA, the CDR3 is TGTGCCAGCAGCAGGACGGGAACCCACAATCAGCCCCAGCATTTT. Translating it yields CASSRTGTHNQPQHF.

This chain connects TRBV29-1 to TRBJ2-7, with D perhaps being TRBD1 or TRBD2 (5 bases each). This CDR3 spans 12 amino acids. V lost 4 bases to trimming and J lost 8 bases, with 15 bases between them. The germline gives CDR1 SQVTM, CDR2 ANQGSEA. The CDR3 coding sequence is TGCAGCGTTGTGGGACGGGAAGGGCAGCAGTACTTC. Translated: CSVVGREGQQYF.

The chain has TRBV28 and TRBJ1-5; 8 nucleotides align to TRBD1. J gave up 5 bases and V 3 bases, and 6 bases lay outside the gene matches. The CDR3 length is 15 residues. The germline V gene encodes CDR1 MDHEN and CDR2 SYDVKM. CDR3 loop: CASSLGTGAYQPQHF. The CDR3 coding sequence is TGTGCCAGCAGTTTGGGGACAGGAGCCTATCAGCCCCAGCATTTT.

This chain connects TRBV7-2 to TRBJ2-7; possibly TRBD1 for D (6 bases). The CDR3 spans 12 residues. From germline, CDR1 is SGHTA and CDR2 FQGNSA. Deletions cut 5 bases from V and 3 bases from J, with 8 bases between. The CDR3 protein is CASSTTGYEQYF. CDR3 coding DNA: TGTGCCAGCAGCACGACAGGCTACGAGCAGTACTTC.